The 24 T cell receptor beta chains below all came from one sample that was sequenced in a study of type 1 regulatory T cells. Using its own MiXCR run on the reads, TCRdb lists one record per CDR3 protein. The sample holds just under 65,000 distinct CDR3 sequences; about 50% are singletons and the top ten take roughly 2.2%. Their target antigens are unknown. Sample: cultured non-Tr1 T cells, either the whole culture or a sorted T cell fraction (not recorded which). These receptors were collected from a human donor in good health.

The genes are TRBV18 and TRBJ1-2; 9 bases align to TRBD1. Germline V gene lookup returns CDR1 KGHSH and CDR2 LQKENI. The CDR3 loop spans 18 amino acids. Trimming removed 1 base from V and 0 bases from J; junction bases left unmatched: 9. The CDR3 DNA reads TGTGCCAGCTCACCACAGTTGAGACAGGGGGGCTCTAACTATGGCTACACCTTC. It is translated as CASSPQLRQGGSNYGYTF. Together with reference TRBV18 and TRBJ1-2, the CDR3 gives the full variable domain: NAGVMQNPRHLVRRRGQEARLRCSPMKGHSHVYWYRQLPEEGLKFMVYLQKENIIDESGMPKERFSAEFPKEGPSILRIQQVVRGDSAAYFCASSPQLRQGGSNYGYTFGSGTRLTVV.

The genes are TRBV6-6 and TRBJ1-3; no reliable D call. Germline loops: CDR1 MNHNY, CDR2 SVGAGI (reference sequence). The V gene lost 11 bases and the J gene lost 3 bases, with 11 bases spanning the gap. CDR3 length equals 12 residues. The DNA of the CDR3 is TGTGCCGTTAAAGACCATGGAAACACCATATATTTT. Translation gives CAVKDHGNTIYF.

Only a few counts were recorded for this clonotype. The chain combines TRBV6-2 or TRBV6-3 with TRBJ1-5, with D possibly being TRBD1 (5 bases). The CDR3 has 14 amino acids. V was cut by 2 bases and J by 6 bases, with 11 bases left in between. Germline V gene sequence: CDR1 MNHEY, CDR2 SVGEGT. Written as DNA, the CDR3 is TGTGCCAGCAGTTACATCAGGGATCGTCAGCCCCAGCATTTT. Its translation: CASSYIRDRQPQHF.

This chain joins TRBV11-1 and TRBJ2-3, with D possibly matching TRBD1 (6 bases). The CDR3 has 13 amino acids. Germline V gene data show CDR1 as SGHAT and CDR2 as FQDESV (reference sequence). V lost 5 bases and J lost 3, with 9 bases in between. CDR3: CASSTGSTDTQYF. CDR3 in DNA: TGTGCCAGCAGCACAGGGAGTACAGATACGCAGTATTTT.

The CDR3 DNA reads as TGTGCCAGCAGCCGAGAAAGAGGGAACACTGAAGCTTTCTTT. It encodes CASSRERGNTEAFF. The V and J genes are TRBV7-9 and TRBJ1-1; D is uncertain. Germline values: CDR1 SEHNR, CDR2 FQNEAQ (reference sequence). This CDR3 is built from 14 residues. V lost 5 bases, J lost 1 base, and 11 bases lay in between.

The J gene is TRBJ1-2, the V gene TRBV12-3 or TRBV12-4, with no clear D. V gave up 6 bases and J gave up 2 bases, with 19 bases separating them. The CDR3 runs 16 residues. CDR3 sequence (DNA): TGTGCCAGCAGCTCCTTACAGCGATCTCTAAACTATGGCTACACCTTC. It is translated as CASSSLQRSLNYGYTF.

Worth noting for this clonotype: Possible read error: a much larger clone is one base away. CDR3 loop: CASSAQAGASYEQYV. Written as DNA, the CDR3 is TGTGCCAGCAGCGCACAAGCGGGGGCGTCCTACGAGCAGTACGTC. This chain links TRBV7-9 with TRBJ2-7, with TRBD2 matching over 8 bases. The CDR3 has 15 amino acids. J gave up 1 base and V 5 bases, and 7 bases lay outside the gene matches. CDR1 and CDR2 from the germline V gene are SEHNR and FQNEAQ (reference sequence).

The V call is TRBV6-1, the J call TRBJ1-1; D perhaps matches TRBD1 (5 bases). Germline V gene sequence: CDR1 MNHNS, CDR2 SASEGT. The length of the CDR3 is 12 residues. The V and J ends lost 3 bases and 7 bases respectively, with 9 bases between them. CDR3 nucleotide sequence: TGTGCCAGCAGTGATGCGGGACGTGAAGCTTTCTTT. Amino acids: CASSDAGREAFF.

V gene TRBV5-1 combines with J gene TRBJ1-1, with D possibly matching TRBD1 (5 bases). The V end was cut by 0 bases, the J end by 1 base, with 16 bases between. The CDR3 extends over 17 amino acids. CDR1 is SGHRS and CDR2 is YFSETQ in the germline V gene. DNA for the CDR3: TGCGCCAGCAGCTTGGGGCGCTATCAGGGAAAGAACACTGAAGCTTTCTTT. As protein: CASSLGRYQGKNTEAFF.

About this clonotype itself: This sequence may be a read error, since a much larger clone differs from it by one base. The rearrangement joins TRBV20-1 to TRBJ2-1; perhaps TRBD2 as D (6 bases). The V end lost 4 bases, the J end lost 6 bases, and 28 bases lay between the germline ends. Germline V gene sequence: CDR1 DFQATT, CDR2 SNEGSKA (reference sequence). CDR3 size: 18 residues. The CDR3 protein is CSATPEKLASAACNEQFF. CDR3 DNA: TGCAGTGCTACACCCGAAAAACTAGCTTCAGCCGCCTGCAATGAGCAGTTCTTC.

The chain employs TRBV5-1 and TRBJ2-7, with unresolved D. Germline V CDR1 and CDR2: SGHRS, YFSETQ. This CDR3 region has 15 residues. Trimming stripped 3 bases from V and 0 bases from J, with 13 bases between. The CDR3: CASSSSTLNSYEQYF. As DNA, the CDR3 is TGCGCCAGCAGCTCGTCGACATTGAACTCCTACGAGCAGTACTTC.

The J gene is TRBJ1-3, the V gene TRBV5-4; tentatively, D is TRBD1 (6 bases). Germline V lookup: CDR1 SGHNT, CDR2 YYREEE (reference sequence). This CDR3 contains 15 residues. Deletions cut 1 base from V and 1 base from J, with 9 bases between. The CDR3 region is CASSLNRASGNTIYF. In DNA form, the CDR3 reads TGTGCCAGCAGCTTGAACAGGGCGTCTGGAAACACCATATATTTT. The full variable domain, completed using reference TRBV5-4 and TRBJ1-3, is ETGVTQSPTHLIKTRGQQVTLRCSSQSGHNTVSWYQQALGQGPQFIFQYYREEENGRGNFPPRFSGLQFPNYSSELNVNALELDDSALYLCASSLNRASGNTIYFGEGSWLTVV.

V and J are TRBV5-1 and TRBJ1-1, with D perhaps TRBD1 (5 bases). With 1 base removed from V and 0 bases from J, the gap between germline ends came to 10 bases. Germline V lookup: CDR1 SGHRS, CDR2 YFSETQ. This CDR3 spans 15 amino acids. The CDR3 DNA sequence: TGCGCCAGCAGCTTGATGGGAGGGGTGAACACTGAAGCTTTCTTT. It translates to CASSLMGGVNTEAFF.

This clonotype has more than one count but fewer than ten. This chain's CDR3 is CASSPGQGRPPQHF. In DNA, the CDR3 is TGTGCCAGCAGCCCGGGACAGGGTCGTCCCCCCCAGCATTTT. The chain joins TRBV9 to TRBJ1-5, with 9 bases identical to TRBD1. The CDR3 sequence is 14 residues long. CDR1 is SGDLS, CDR2 YYNGEE, per germline. V trimming: 4 bases; J trimming: 10 bases; junction bases outside the gene matches: 9.

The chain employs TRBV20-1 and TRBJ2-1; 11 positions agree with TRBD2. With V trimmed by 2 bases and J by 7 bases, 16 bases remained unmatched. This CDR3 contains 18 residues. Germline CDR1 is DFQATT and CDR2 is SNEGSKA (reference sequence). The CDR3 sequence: CSARWLAGGPVVVNEQFF. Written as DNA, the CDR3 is TGCAGTGCTAGATGGCTAGCGGGGGGACCCGTAGTTGTGAATGAGCAGTTCTTC.

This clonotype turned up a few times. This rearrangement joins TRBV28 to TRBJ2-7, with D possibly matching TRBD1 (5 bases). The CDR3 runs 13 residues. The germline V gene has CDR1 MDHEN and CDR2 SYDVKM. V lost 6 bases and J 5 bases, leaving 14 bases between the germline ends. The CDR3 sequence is CASRTRVPDEQYF. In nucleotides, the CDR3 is TGTGCCAGCAGGACCAGGGTACCAGACGAGCAGTACTTC.

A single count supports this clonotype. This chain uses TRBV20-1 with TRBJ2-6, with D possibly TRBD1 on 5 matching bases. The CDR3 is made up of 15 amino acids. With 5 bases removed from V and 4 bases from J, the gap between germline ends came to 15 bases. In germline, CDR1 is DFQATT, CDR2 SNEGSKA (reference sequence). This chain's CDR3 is CSASSDSLGANVLTF. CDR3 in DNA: TGCAGTGCTTCCTCCGACAGCCTAGGGGCCAACGTCCTGACTTTC.

CDR3 DNA sequence: TGTGCCAGCAGCTTGTTAGGGGGAGTGAACACTGAAGCTTTCTTT. Translation: CASSLLGGVNTEAFF. V gene TRBV5-4 combines with J gene TRBJ1-1, with D tentatively TRBD1 (6 bases). CDR1 and CDR2 (germline): SGHNT, YYREEE (reference sequence). This CDR3 comprises 15 residues. V dropped 1 base and J dropped 0 bases, with 10 bases sitting between them.

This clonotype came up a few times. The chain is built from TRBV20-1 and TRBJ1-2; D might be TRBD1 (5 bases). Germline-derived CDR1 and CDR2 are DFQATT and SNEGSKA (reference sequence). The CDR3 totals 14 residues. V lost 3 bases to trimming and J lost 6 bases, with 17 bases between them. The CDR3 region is CSASPLVRGDGYTF. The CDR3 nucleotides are TGCAGTGCTAGCCCCCTGGTGAGGGGTGATGGCTACACCTTC.

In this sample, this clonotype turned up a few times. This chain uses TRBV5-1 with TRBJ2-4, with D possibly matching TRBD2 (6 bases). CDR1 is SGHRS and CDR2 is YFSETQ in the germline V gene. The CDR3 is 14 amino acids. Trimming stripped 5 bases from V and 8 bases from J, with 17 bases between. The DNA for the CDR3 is TGCGCCAGCAGAGGTTTGCTCGGGGGTGACATTCAGTACTTC. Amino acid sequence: CASRGLLGGDIQYF. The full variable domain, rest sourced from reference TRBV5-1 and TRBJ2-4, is KAGVTQTPRYLIKTRGQQVTLSCSPISGHRSVSWYQQTPGQGLQFLFEYFSETQRNKGNFPGRFSGRQFSNSRSEMNVSTLELGDSALYLCASRGLLGGDIQYFGAGTRLSVL.

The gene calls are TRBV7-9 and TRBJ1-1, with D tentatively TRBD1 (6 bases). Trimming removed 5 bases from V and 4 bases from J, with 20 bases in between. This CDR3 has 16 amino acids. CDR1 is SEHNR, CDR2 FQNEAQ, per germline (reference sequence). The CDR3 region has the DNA TGTGCCAGCAGCCGTATGGGGGGCGGGGGTAGCACTGAAGCTTTCTTT. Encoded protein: CASSRMGGGGSTEAFF.

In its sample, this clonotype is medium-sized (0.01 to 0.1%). CDR3 loop: CASRPTGANTEAFF. As DNA, the CDR3 is TGTGCCAGCAGACCGACAGGGGCGAACACTGAAGCTTTCTTT. The chain employs TRBV12-3 or TRBV12-4 and TRBJ1-1, with 8 bases aligning to TRBD1. The CDR3 is 14 residues long. Losses at the gene ends were 6 bases for V and 1 base for J; bases not matched to a gene: 4.

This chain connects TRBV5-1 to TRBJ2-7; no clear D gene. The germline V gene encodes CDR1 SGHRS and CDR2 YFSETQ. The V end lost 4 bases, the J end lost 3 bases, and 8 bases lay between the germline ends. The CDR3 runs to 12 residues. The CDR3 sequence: CASSRTLYEQYF. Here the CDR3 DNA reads TGCGCCAGCAGCAGGACCCTCTACGAGCAGTACTTC.

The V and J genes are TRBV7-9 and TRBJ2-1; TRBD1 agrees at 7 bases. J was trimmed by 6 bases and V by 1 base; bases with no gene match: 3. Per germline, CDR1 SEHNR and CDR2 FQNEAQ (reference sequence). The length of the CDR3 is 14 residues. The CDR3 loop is CASSLEDRANEQFF. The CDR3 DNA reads TGTGCCAGCAGCTTAGAAGACAGGGCCAATGAGCAGTTCTTC.